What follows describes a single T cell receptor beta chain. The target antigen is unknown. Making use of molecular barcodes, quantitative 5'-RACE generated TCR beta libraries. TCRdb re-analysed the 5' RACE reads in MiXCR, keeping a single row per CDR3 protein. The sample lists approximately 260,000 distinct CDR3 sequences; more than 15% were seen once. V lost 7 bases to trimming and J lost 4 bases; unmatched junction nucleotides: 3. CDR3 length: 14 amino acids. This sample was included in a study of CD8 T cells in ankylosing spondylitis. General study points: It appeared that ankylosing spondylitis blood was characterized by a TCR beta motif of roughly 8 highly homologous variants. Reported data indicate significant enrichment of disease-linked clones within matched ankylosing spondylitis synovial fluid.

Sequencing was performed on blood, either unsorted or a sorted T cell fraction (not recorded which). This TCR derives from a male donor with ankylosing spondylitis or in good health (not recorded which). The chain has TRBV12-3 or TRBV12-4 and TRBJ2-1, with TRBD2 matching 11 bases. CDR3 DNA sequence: TGTGCCAGCAACGGACTAGCGGGTTACAATGAGCAGTTCTTC. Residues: CASNGLAGYNEQFF.